At least ten counts were recorded for the clone carrying this T cell receptor (beta chain). Its antigen is as yet unknown. This sample is drawn from a study of CD8+CD57+ T cells in acquired aplastic anemia. Study-wide context: Sorting CD4+ and CD8+ cells gave DNA averaging around 3 ug. Study findings and constraints: Researchers report that fewer than 35 CD8+ CDR3 sequences appeared in both patients and controls. CD8+ Simpson's diversity did not differ significantly between patients and controls.

Profiles of TCR beta VDJ and CDR3 were generated from a genomic DNA template. TCRdb itself ran the reads through MiXCR, one entry per CDR3 protein. The sample records under 350,000 distinct CDR3 sequences, 56% being singletons. Patients picked for sequencing had shown CD8+CD57+ cell expansion detected by flow cytometry. Germline CDR1 MNHNY, CDR2 SVGAGI (reference sequence). The CDR3 totals 17 residues. V lost 0 bases and J lost 7; bases outside the gene matches: 10. The V call is TRBV6-6, the J call TRBJ2-1; 9 bases are a match to TRBD1. This TCR came from a human donor with aplastic anemia. Sequenced sample: sorted CD4+, CD8+, or CD8+CD57+ T cells (not recorded which) from PBMCs. CDR3 residues: CASSYSGSGTGLNEQFF. The DNA for the CDR3 is TGTGCCAGCAGTTACTCGGGGAGTGGGACAGGGCTAAATGAGCAGTTCTTC.